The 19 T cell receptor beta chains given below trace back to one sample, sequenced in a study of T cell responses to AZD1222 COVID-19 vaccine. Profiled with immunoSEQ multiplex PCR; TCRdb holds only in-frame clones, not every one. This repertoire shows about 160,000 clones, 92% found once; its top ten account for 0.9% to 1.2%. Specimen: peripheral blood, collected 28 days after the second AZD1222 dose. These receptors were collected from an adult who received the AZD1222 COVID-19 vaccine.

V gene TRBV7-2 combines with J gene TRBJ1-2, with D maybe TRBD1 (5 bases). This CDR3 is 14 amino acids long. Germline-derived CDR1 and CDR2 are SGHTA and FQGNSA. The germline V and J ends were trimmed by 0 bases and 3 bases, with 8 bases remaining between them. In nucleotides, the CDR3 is TGTGCCAGCAGCTTAGCGGGGGGTGACTATGGCTACACCTTC. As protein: CASSLAGGDYGYTF.

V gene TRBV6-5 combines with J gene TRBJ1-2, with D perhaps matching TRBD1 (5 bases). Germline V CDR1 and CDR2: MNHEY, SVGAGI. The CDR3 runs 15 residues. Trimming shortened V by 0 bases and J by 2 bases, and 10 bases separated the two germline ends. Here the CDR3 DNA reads TGTGCCAGCAGTTACTCGGCAGGGCGGAACTATGGCTACACCTTC. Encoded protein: CASSYSAGRNYGYTF.

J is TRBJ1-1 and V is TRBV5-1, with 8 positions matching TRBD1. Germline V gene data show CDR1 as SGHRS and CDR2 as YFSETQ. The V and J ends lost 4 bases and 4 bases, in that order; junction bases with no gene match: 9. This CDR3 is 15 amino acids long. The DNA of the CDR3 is TGCGCCAGCAGCCGGGGACAGGCGATAATCACTGAAGCTTTCTTT. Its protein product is CASSRGQAIITEAFF. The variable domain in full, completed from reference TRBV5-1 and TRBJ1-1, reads KAGVTQTPRYLIKTRGQQVTLSCSPISGHRSVSWYQQTPGQGLQFLFEYFSETQRNKGNFPGRFSGRQFSNSRSEMNVSTLELGDSALYLCASSRGQAIITEAFFGQGTRLTVV.

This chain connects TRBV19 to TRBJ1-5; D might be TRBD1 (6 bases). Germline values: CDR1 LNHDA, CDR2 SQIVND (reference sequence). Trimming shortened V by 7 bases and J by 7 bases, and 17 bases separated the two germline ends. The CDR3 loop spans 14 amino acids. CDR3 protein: CASTPYRAGQPQHF. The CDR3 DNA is TGTGCCAGTACCCCTTACAGGGCTGGGCAGCCCCAGCATTTT.

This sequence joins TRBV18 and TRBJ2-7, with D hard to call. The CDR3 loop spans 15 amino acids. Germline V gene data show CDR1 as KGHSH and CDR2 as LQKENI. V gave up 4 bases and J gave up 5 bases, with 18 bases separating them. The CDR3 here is CASSLQDGRLDEQYF. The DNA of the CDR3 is TGTGCCAGCTCACTGCAGGACGGTCGTCTGGACGAGCAGTACTTC.

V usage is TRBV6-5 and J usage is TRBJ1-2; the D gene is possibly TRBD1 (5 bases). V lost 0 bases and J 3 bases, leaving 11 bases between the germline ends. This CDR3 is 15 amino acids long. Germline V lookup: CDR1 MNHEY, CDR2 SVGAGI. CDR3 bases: TGTGCCAGCAGTTACTCTCCCAGAGGGGACTATGGCTACACCTTC. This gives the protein CASSYSPRGDYGYTF.

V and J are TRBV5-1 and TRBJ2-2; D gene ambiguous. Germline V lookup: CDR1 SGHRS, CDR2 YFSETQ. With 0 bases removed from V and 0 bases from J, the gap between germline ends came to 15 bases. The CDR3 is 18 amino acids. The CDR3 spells CASSLALGRSPNTGELFF. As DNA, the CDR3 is TGCGCCAGCAGCTTGGCCTTGGGTCGGTCGCCGAACACCGGGGAGCTGTTTTTT.

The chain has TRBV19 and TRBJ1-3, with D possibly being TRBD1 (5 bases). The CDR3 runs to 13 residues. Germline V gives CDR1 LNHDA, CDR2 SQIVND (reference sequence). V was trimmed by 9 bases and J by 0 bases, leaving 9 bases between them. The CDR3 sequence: CASHDSSGNTIYF. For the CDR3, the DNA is TGTGCCAGCCATGACAGCTCTGGAAACACCATATATTTT.

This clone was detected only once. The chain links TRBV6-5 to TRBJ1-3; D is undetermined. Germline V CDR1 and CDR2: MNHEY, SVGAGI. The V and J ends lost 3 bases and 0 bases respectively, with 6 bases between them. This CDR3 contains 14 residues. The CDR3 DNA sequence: TGTGCCAGCAGTTATCGTGACTCTGGAAACACCATATATTTT. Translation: CASSYRDSGNTIYF.

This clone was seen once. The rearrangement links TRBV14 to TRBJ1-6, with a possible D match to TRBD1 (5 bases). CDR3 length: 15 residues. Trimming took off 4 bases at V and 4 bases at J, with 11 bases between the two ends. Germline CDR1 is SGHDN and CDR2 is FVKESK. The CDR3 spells CASSPSRGYNSPLHF. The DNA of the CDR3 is TGTGCCAGCAGCCCAAGCCGGGGGTATAATTCACCCCTCCACTTT.

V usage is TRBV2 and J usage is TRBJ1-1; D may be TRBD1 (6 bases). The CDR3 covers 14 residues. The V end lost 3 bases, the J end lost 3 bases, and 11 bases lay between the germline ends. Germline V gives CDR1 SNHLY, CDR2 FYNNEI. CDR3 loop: CASSESGVYTEAFF. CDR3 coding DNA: TGTGCCAGCAGTGAGTCAGGGGTTTACACTGAAGCTTTCTTT. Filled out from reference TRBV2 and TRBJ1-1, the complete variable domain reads EPEVTQTPSHQVTQMGQEVILRCVPISNHLYFYWYRQILGQKVEFLVSFYNNEISEKSEIFDDQFSVERPDGSNFTLKIRSTKLEDSAMYFCASSESGVYTEAFFGQGTRLTVV.

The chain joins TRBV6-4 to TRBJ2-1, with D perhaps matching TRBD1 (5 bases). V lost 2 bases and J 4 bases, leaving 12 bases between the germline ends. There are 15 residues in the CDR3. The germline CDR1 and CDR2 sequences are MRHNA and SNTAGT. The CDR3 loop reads CASSDNGPGYNEQFF. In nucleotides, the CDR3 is TGTGCCAGCAGTGACAATGGGCCAGGGTACAATGAGCAGTTCTTC.

CDR3 sequence (DNA): TGTGCCAGCTCACTCCCGGGACAGGGAAACACCATATATTTT. It is translated as CASSLPGQGNTIYF. The chain uses TRBV18 and TRBJ1-3, with TRBD1 matching over 7 bases. Trimming took 4 bases from V and 4 from J; bases not matched to a gene: 4. The CDR3 is 14 residues long. Germline assignment: CDR1 KGHSH and CDR2 LQKENI.

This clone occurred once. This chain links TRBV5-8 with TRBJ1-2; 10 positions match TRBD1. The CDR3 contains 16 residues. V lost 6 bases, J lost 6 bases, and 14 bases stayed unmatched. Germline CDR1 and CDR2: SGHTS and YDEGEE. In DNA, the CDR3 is TGTGCCAGCATAACCTTGGGGGACAGGGGCTGGAATGGCTACACCTTC. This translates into CASITLGDRGWNGYTF.

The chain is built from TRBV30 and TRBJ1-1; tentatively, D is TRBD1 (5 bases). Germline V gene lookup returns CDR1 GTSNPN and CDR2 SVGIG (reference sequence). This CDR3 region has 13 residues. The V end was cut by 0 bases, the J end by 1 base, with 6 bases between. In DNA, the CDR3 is TGTGCCTGGAGTGTTCAGGGGAACACTGAAGCTTTCTTT. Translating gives CAWSVQGNTEAFF. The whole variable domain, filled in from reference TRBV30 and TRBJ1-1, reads SQTIHQWPATLVQPVGSPLSLECTVEGTSNPNLYWYRQAAGRGLQLLFYSVGIGQISSEVPQNLSASRPQDRQFILSSKKLLLSDSGFYLCAWSVQGNTEAFFGQGTRLTVV.

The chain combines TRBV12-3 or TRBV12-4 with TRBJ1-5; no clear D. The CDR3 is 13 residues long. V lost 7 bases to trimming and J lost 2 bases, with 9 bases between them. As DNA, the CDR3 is TGTGCCAGCAAAGTGGGAGGCAATCAGCCCCAGCATTTT. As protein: CASKVGGNQPQHF.

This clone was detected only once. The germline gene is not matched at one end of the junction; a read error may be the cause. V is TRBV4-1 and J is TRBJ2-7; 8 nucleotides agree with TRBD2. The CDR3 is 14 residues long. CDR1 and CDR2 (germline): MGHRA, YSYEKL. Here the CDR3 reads CARSHRGGRYEQYF. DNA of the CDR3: TGCGCCCGCAGCCACCGGGGGGGCCGCTACGAGCAGTACTTC.

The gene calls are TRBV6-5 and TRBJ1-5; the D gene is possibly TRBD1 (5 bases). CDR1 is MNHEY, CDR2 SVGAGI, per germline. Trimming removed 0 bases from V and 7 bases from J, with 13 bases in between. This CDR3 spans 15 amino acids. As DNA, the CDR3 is TGTGCCAGCAGTTACTCAGGCGGGGGTAGGCAGCCCCAGCATTTT. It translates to CASSYSGGGRQPQHF.

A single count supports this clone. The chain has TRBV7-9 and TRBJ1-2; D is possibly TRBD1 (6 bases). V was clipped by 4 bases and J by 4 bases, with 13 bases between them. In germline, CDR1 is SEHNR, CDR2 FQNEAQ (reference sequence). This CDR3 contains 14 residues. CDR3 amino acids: CASSSVRGGYGYTF. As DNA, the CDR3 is TGTGCCAGCAGCTCGGTCAGAGGGGGCTATGGCTACACCTTC.